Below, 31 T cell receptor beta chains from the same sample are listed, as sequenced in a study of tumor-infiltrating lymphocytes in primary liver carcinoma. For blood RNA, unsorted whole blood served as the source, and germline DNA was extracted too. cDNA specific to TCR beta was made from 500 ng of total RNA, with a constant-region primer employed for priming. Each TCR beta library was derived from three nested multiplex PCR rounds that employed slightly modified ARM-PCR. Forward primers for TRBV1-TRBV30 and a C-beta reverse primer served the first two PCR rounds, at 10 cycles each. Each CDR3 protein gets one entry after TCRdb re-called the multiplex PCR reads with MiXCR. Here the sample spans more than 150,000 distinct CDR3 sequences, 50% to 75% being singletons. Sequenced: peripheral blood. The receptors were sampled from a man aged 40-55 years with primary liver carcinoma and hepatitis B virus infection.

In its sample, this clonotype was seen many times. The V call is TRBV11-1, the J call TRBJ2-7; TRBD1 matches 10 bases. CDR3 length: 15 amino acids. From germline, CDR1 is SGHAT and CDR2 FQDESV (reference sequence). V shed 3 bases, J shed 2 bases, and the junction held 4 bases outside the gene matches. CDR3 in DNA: TGTGCCAGCAGCTTGGAAGGACAGGGGGCCTACGAGCAGTACTTC. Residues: CASSLEGQGAYEQYF. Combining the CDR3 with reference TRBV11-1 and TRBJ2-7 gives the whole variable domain EAEVAQSPRYKITEKSQAVAFWCDPISGHATLYWYRQILGQGPELLVQFQDESVVDDSQLPKDRFSAERLKGVDSTLKIQPAELGDSAMYLCASSLEGQGAYEQYFGPGTRLTVT.

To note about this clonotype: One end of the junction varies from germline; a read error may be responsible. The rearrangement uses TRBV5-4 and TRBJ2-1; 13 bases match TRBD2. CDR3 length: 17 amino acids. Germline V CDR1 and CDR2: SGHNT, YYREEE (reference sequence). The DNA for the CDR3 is TGCGCCAGCAGGCAGGGGACTAGCGGGACCCCGAGGGCGGAGCAGTTCTTC. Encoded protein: CASRQGTSGTPRAEQFF.

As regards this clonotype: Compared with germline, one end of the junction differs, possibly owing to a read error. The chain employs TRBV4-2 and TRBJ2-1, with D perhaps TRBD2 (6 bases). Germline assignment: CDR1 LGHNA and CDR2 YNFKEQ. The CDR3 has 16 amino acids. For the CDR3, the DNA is TGTGCCAGCAGCGAAGAAACTAGCAGACCCTACAATGAGCAGTTCTTC. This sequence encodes CASSEETSRPYNEQFF.

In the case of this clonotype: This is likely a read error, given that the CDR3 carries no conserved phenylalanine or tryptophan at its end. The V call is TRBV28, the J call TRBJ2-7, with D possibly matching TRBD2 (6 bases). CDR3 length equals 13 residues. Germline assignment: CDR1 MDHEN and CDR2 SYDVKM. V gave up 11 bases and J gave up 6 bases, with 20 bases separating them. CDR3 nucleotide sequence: TGTGCCTCCCGACCTGGACCAGCGGGCGAGCAGTACTAC. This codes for CASRPGPAGEQYY.

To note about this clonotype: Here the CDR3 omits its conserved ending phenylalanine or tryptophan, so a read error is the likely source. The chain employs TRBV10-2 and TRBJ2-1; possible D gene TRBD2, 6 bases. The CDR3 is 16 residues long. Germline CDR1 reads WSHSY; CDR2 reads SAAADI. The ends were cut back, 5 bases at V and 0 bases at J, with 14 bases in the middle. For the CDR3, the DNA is TGCGCCAGCAGTCTCACTACCGGGAGCTCCTACAATGAGCAGTTCCCC. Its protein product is CASSLTTGSSYNEQFP.

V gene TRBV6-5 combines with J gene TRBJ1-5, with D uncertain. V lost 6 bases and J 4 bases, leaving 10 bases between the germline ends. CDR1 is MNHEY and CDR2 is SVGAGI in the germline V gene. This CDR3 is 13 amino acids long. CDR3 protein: CASSRGGNQPQHF. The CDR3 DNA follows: TGTGCCAGCAGCCGAGGTGGGAATCAGCCCCAGCATTTT.

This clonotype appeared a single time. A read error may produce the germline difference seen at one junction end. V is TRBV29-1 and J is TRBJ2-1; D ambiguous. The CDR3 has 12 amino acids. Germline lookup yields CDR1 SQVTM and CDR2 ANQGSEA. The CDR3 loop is CSVEDRWFEQLF. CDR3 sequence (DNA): TGCAGCGTTGAAGATCGTTGGTTTGAGCAGCTCTTC.

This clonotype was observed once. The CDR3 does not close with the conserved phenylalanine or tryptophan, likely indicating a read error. The chain's CDR3 is CASSHGTGGYGYTL. CDR3 bases: TGCGCCAGCAGCCACGGGACAGGGGGCTATGGCTACACCTTG. The V call is TRBV4-1, the J call TRBJ1-2; 11 nucleotides line up with TRBD1. CDR3 length: 14 residues. V was clipped by 3 bases and J by 4 bases; unmatched bases: 1. Germline V gene sequence: CDR1 MGHRA, CDR2 YSYEKL.

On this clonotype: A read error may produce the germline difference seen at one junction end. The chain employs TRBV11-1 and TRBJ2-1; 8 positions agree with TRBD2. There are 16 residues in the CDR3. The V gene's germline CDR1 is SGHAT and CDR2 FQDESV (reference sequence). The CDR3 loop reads CARSRSGRGTWDEQFF. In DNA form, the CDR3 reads TGTGCCAGGAGCAGGAGCGGGAGAGGAACTTGGGATGAACAGTTCTTC.

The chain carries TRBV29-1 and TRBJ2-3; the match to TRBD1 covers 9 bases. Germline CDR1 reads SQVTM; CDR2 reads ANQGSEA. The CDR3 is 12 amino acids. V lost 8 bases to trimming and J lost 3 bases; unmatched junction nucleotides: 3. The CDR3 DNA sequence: TGCAGCTACGGACAGGGGACAGATACGCAGTATTTT. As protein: CSYGQGTDTQYF.

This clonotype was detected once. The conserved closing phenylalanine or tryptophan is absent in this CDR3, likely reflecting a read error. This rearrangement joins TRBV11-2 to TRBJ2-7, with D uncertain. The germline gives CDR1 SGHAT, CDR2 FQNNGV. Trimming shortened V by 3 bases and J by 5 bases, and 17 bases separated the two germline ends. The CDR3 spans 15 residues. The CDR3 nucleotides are TGTGCCAGCAGCTTGGAGACCCTCCCAACCAACGAGCAGTACTTA. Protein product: CASSLETLPTNEQYL.

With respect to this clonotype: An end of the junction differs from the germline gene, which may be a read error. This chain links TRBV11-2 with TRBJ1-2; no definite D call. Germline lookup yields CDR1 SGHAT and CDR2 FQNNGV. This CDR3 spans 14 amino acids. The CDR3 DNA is TGTACCAGCAGATCAGAGGGTTTTGACTATGGCTACACCTTC. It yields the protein CTSRSEGFDYGYTF.

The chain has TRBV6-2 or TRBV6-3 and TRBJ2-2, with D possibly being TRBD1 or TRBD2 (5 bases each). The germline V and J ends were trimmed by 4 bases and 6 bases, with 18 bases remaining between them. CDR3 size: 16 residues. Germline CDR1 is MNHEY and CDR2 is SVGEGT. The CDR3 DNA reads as TGTGCCAGCAGTTTCCCCGGTCGGGGCTCACCCGGGGAGCTGTTTTTT. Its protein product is CASSFPGRGSPGELFF.

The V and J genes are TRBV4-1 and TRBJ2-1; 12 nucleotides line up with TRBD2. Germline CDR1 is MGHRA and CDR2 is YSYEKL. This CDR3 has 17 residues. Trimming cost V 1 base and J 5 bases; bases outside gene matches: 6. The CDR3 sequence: CASSQGLAGVSHNEQFF. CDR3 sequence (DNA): TGCGCCAGCAGCCAAGGACTAGCGGGAGTCTCACACAATGAGCAGTTCTTC.

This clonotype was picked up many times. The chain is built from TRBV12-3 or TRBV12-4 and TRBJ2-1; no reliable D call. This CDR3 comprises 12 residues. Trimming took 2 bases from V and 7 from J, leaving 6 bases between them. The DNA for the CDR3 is TGTGCCAGCAGTTTAACGCGGAATGAGCAGTTCTTC. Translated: CASSLTRNEQFF.

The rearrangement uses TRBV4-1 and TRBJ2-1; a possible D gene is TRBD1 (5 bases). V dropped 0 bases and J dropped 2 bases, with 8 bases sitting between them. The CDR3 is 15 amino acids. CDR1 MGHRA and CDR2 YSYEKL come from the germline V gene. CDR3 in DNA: TGCGCCAGCAGCCAAGAGTCAGGGACCTACAATGAGCAGTTCTTC. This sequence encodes CASSQESGTYNEQFF.

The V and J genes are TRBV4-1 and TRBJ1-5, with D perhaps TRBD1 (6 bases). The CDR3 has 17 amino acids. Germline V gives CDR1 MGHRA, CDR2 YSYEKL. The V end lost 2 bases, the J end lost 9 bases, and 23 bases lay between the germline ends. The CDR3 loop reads CASSQISTGSFSRPQHF. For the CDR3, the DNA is TGCGCCAGCAGCCAAATATCTACAGGGTCGTTCAGTCGGCCCCAGCATTTT.

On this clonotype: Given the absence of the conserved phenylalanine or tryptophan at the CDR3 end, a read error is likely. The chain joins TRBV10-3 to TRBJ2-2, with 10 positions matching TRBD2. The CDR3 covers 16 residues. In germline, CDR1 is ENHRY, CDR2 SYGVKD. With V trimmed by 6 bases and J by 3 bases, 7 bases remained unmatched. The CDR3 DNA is TGTGCCATCAGGTCTAGCGGGAGCTCCCACACCGGGGAGCTGTTTTCT. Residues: CAIRSSGSSHTGELFS.

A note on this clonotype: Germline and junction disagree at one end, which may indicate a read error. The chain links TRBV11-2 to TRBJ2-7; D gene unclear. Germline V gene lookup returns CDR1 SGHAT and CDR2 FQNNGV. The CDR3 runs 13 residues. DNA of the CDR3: TGTGCCAGCGGACCCGACAACTCCTGCGAGCAGTACTTC. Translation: CASGPDNSCEQYF.

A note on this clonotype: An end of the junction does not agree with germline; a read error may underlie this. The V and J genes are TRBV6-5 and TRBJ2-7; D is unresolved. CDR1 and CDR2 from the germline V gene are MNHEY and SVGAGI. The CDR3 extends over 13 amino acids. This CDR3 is CASSFNRWNEQHF. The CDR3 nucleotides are TGTGCCAGCAGTTTCAATCGATGGAACGAGCAGCACTTC.

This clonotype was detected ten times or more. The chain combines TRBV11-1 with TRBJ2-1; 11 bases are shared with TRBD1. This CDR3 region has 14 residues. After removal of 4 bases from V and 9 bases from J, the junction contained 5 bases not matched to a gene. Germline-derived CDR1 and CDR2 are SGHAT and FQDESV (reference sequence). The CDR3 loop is CASSSGTGGGEQFF. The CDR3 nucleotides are TGTGCCAGCAGCTCTGGGACAGGGGGAGGTGAGCAGTTCTTC.

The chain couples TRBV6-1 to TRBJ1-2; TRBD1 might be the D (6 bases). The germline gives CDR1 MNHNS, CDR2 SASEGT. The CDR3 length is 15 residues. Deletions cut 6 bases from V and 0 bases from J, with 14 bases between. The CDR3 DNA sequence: TGTGCCAGCAGCTATACAGGGAGCCCTAACTATGGCTACACCTTC. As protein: CASSYTGSPNYGYTF.

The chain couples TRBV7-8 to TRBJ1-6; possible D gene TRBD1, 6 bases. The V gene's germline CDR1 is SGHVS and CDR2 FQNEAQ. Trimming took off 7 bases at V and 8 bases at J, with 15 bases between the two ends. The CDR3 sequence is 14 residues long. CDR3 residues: CASTLGAGDSPLHF. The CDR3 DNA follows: TGTGCCAGCACCCTTGGGGCAGGGGATTCACCCCTCCACTTT.

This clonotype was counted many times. Written as DNA, the CDR3 is TGTGCCAGCAGCTTAGATCGGGGCGGGAGGAACACCGGGGAGCTGTTTTTT. Residues: CASSLDRGGRNTGELFF. The chain recombines TRBV11-2 with TRBJ2-2; 7 bases are a match to TRBD2. V lost 0 bases, J lost 1 base, and 5 bases stayed unmatched. Germline CDR1 SGHAT, CDR2 FQNNGV. This CDR3 has 17 residues.

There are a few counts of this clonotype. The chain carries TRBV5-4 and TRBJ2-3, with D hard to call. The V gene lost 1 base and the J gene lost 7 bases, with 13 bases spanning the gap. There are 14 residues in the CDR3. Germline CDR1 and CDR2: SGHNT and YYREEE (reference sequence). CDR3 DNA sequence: TGTGCCAGCAGCTTGTTCCAGGCTACGAATACGCAGTATTTT. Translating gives CASSLFQATNTQYF.

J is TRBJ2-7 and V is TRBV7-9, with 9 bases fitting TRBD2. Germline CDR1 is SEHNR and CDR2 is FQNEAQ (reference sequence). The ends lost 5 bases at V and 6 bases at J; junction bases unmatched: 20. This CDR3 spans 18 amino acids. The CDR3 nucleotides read TGTGCCAGCAGCCCCGCCGACTGGGGTAGCGGGAGTAGCTGCGAGCAGTACTTC. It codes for CASSPADWGSGSSCEQYF. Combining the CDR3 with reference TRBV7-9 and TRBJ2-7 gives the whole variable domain DTGVSQNPRHKITKRGQNVTFRCDPISEHNRLYWYRQTLGQGPEFLTYFQNEAQLEKSRLLSDRFSAERPKGSFSTLEIQRTEQGDSAMYLCASSPADWGSGSSCEQYFGPGTRLTVT.

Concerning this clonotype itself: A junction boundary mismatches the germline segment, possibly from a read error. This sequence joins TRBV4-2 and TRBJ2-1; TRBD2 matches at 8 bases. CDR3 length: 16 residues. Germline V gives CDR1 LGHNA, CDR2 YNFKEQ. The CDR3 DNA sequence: TGTGCCAACAGCCAAGACGGGGCGGGAGGCTACAATGAGCAGTTCTTC. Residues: CANSQDGAGGYNEQFF.

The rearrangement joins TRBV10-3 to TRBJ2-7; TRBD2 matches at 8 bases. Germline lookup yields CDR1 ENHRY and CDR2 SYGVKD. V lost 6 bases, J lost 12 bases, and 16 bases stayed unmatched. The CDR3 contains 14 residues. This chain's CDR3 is CAIRAGGDLYGLYF. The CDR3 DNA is TGTGCCATCAGGGCGGGGGGTGATCTATACGGGCTGTACTTC.

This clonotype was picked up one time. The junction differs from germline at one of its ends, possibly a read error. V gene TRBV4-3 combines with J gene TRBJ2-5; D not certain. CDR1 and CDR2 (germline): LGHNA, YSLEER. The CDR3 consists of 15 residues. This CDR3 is CASSQTFGSWETQYF. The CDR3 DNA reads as TGCGCCAGTAGCCAAACGTTCGGGTCTTGGGAGACCCAGTACTTC.

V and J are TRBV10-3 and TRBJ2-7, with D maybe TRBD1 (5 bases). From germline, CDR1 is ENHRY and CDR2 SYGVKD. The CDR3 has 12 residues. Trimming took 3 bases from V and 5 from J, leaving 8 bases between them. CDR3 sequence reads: CAISDRVNEQYF. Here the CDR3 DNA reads TGTGCCATCAGTGACAGGGTTAACGAGCAGTACTTC.

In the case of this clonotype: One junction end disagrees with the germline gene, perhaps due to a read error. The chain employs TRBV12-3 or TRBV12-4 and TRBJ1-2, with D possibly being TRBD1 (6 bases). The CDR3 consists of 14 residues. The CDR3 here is CTSSQQGRDYGYTF. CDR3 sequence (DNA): TGTACCAGCAGTCAACAGGGTAGGGACTATGGCTACACCTTC.